The present TCR beta chain was sequenced within a study of spatial heterogeneity in lung cancer. General observations from the study: There were more appearances of ubiquitous expanded tumor TCRs in blood at resection than at follow-up.

The time point here: blood at routine non-recurrence follow-up after resection. Sequencing of whole RNA from tumor, nontumor lung or frozen PBMC involved no sorting. CDR3 size: 13 residues. With 4 bases removed from V and 4 bases from J, the gap between germline ends came to 10 bases. This clonotype has a handful of counts. Its target is unknown. TCRdb itself ran the 5' RACE reads through MiXCR, one entry per CDR3 protein. Here the sample spans 95,000 to 130,000 distinct CDR3 sequences, roughly an eighth being singletons. The sequence was collected from a male donor with early-stage non-small cell lung cancer. Sequencing was performed on PBMCs, taken at follow-up. V and J are TRBV23-1 and TRBJ1-1; D is perhaps TRBD1 (5 bases). TRBV23-1 is given ORF status, its function remaining uncertain. The CDR3 spells CASSLRDATEAFF. The CDR3 nucleotides are TGCGCCAGCAGTCTGAGGGACGCCACTGAAGCTTTCTTT.